This T cell receptor (beta chain) was captured by sequencing in a study of CD8 T cells in ankylosing spondylitis. Overall study findings and caveats: Matched ankylosing spondylitis synovial fluid reportedly contained a significantly enriched population of disease-linked clones. CD8+ cells made up the disease-linked clones, which were relatively rare in peripheral blood.

In its sample, this clonotype was seen a few times. Its specificity is unknown. 5'-RACE, quantitative and with molecular barcodes, yielded the TCR beta libraries. TCRdb passed the 5' RACE reads through MiXCR, listing each CDR3 protein once. The repertoire consists of some 130,000 distinct CDR3 sequences, with about 6.7% occurring once and the leading ten covering around an eighth. The CDR3 spans 14 residues. CDR1 and CDR2 (germline): DFQATT, SNEGSKA (reference sequence). V lost 7 bases, J lost 5 bases, and 20 bases lay in between. This receptor was identified in a female donor with ankylosing spondylitis or in good health (not recorded which). Input material: blood, either unsorted or a sorted T cell fraction (not recorded which). The rearrangement uses TRBV20-1 and TRBJ1-1, with D possibly being TRBD1 (6 bases). CDR3: CSVDLWGAVTEAFF. DNA for the CDR3: TGCAGTGTCGACCTTTGGGGGGCGGTAACTGAAGCTTTCTTT.